These T cell receptor beta chains were read from a single sample in a study of regulatory T cells in long-lasting Graves disease. TCRdb itself ran the multiplex PCR reads through MiXCR, one entry per CDR3 protein. Among a few hundred thousand distinct CDR3 sequences listed, about a quarter were seen once. The specimen was peripheral blood mononuclear cells (PBMCs), collected when the disease was refractory, from a patient treated with antithyroid drugs. The source of these receptors is a female donor with Graves disease. Both conserved end residues are part of each CDR3. A D gene is named only where the DNA matches it firmly. Clone size appears in some rows only: once, few, many, or a class for an expanded clone.

j_call v_call clone_size d_call cdr3_nt cdr3_aa
TRBJ2-5 TRBV15 few NA TGTGCCACCAGCAGAGTCAAGCAGGGACCGGAGACCCAGTACTTC CATSRVKQGPETQYF
TRBJ1-2 TRBV20-1 NA NA TGCAGTGCTCCCCCTCTCGGGGGCTACACCTTC CSAPPLGGYTF
TRBJ2-5 TRBV5-1 NA NA TGTGCCAGCAGCTACGGGGGTATGGAAGAGACCCAGTACTTC CASSYGGMEETQYF
TRBJ2-7 TRBV20-1 many NA TGCAGTGCTATAAGCGGGCTTGTCGACGAGCAGTACTTC CSAISGLVDEQYF
TRBJ2-7 TRBV5-1 few NA TGCGCCAGCAGCTTAGGAGGAACAGGGACGGCGAACGAGCAGTACTTC CASSLGGTGTANEQYF
TRBJ2-3 TRBV20-1 NA NA TGCAGTGCTAGAGAGGACCGTACCCAGTATTTT CSAREDRTQYF
TRBJ2-5 TRBV28 few TRBD2 TGTGCCAGCAGTCCGACTAGCGGGAGTCTTATTACAGGAGAGACCCAGTACTTC CASSPTSGSLITGETQYF
TRBJ2-1 TRBV5-1 NA TRBD2 TGCGCCAGCAGCAGGGGGACTAGCGGGGGGGCCTACAATGAGCAGTTCTTC CASSRGTSGGAYNEQFF
TRBJ1-1 TRBV29-1 NA NA TGCAGCGTTTCGGGGGGCGACACTGAAGCTTTCTTT CSVSGGDTEAFF
TRBJ2-7 TRBV27 NA TRBD2 TGTGCCAGCAGCCGAGCGGGAGGGAGGTCCTACGAGCAGTACTTC CASSRAGGRSYEQYF
TRBJ2-7 TRBV6-2/TRBV6-3 NA NA NA CASSSSRELQPEQYF
TRBJ1-1 TRBV7-2 NA NA TGTGCCAGCAGCCCCAGGGAGGGGTGGACTGAAGCTTTCTTT CASSPREGWTEAFF
TRBJ2-7 TRBV29-1 few TRBD1 TGCAGCGGTCGGGACAGACCTTACGAGCAGTACTTC CSGRDRPYEQYF
TRBJ1-3 TRBV2 many NA TGTGCCAGCAGTGGGTTGAAGGGGTCCTCTGGAAACACCATATATTTT CASSGLKGSSGNTIYF
TRBJ1-5 TRBV7-2 many NA TGTGCCAGCAGCTTAGTAAGAGGTCAGCCCCAGCATTTT CASSLVRGQPQHF
TRBJ2-2 TRBV12-3/TRBV12-4 many TRBD2 TGTGCCAGCAGCCTAGCGGGAGGGCCCGGGGAGCTGTTTTTT CASSLAGGPGELFF
TRBJ1-5 TRBV28 many NA TGTGCCAGCAGTTTGTCTGGGGGAAATTACAATCAGCCCCAGCATTTT CASSLSGGNYNQPQHF
TRBJ2-5 TRBV2 many NA TGTGCCAGCAGTAGAGAGACCCAGTACTTC CASSRETQYF
TRBJ2-5 TRBV7-2 many NA TGTGCCAGCAGCTTAGAATCCCGGAGCAGGACCCAGTACTTC CASSLESRSRTQYF
TRBJ2-7 TRBV29-1 few NA TGCAGCGTCAGGGAAAGGTCGTACGAGCAGTACTTC CSVRERSYEQYF
TRBJ1-1 TRBV6-1 few NA TGTGCCAGCAGTGGCCGAGGGGGGGGGAACACTGAAGCTTTCTTT CASSGRGGGNTEAFF
TRBJ2-7 TRBV7-9 once TRBD1 TGTGCCGGAACACAGGGGGTTGCACCCTACGAGCAGTACTTC CAGTQGVAPYEQYF
TRBJ2-1 TRBV6-9 NA NA TGTGCCAGCAGTTACTCCGAACTAGCTGTCAATGAGCAGTTCTTC CASSYSELAVNEQFF
TRBJ2-2 TRBV2 once TRBD1 TGTGCCAGCAATCATAGGACAGGCTTGCCCGGGGAGCTGTTTTTT CASNHRTGLPGELFF
TRBJ2-5 TRBV7-9 many TRBD2 TGTGCCAGCAGCTTCTCTGGACTAGCCGACGAAGAGACCCAGTACTTC CASSFSGLADEETQYF
TRBJ2-2 TRBV12-3/TRBV12-4 few TRBD2 TGTGCCAGCAGTTTGAGCGGGAAAGCGACCGGGGAGCTGTTTTTT CASSLSGKATGELFF
TRBJ1-1 TRBV5-1 NA NA TGCGCCAGCAGGGAGATGGTAGACACTGAAGCTTTCTTT CASREMVDTEAFF
TRBJ1-1 TRBV12-3/TRBV12-4 few TRBD1 TGTGCCAGCAGAAAGACAGGGGAAGCTTTCTTT CASRKTGEAFF
TRBJ1-6 TRBV7-2 NA NA TGTGCCTGGTTGATAGGGGGGGGTAATTCACCCCTCCACTTT CAWLIGGGNSPLHF
TRBJ2-6 TRBV6-1 NA NA TGTGCCAGCAGTGTCGGCGACGGCTACTCTGGGGCCAACGTCCTGACTTTC CASSVGDGYSGANVLTF
TRBJ2-5 TRBV19 NA TRBD1 TGTGCCAGTAGGAACAGGGGGCTCAATCAAGAGACCCAGTACTTC CASRNRGLNQETQYF
TRBJ1-2 TRBV20-1 few NA TGCAGTGCTAGAGCCGGTGTGGACCCCTATGGCTACACCTTC CSARAGVDPYGYTF
TRBJ1-1 TRBV9 NA NA TGTGCCAGCAGCGTAGACGGATTCACTGAAGCTTTCTTT CASSVDGFTEAFF
TRBJ1-2 TRBV6-2/TRBV6-3 many NA TGTGCCAGCAGTTACGTCGGGACTCGTGGCTACACCTTC CASSYVGTRGYTF
TRBJ1-1 TRBV6-1 NA NA TGTGCCAGCAGTGAAAGGAGGGGAGGGATAGGAAACACTGAAGCTTTCTTT CASSERRGGIGNTEAFF
TRBJ2-5 TRBV20-1 many NA TGCAGTGCTAGAATCCCGGGACTGAAACCGGAGACCCAGTACTTC CSARIPGLKPETQYF
TRBJ1-3 TRBV28 NA TRBD1 TGTGCCAGCAGTTTGTTGGGACAGGGAAACACCATATATTTT CASSLLGQGNTIYF
TRBJ2-7 TRBV11-3 NA NA TGTGCCAGCAGCTTGAGGGAGGCTTGCGAGCAGTACTTC CASSLREACEQYF
TRBJ2-5 TRBV24-1 many NA TGTGCCACTGCCGGGCAGGGGGGAGAGACCCAGTACTTC CATAGQGGETQYF
TRBJ2-3 TRBV2 NA NA TGTGCCAGCAGGGCCGGGACTTACACCAGCCTAGATACGCAGTATTTT CASRAGTYTSLDTQYF
TRBJ1-1 TRBV12-3/TRBV12-4 NA NA TGTGCCAGCAGAAACAATGAAGCTTTCTTT CASRNNEAFF
TRBJ2-2 TRBV27 many TRBD2 TGTGCCAGCAGTTCAGGACTAGTCGGCGGGGAGCTGTTTTTT CASSSGLVGGELFF
TRBJ2-2 TRBV18 NA NA TGTGCCAGCTCACCCGTCAATCCCGGGGAGCTGTTTTTT CASSPVNPGELFF
TRBJ2-2 TRBV7-2 few NA TGTGCCAGCAGCTCGGACGGATACACCGGGGAGCTGTTTTTT CASSSDGYTGELFF
TRBJ1-1 TRBV30 NA NA TGTGCCTGGAGCGGAGGCAGTAGCCACACTGAAGCTTTCTTT CAWSGGSSHTEAFF
TRBJ2-7 TRBV20-1 NA NA TGCAGTGCTCAATTGACTAGCTCCTACGAGCAGTACTTC CSAQLTSSYEQYF
TRBJ1-5 TRBV2 many NA TGTGCCAGCAGGCCAGGAAGCAATCAGCCCCAGCATTTT CASRPGSNQPQHF
TRBJ2-4 TRBV2 many NA TGTGCCAGCCGAACGGCTAGAGGAGCGGTGGGCATTCAGTACTTC CASRTARGAVGIQYF
TRBJ2-2 TRBV28 NA NA TGTGCCAGCAGTCCGCCCACCTCAAGAACCGGGGAGCTGTTTTTT CASSPPTSRTGELFF
TRBJ2-5 TRBV7-9 few TRBD1 TGTGCCAGCAGCCCAAGTTCGGGACAGGGGTTTCAAGAGACCCAGTACTTC CASSPSSGQGFQETQYF
TRBJ2-4 TRBV4-1 NA NA TGCGCCAGCAGCCTCCTCGGGACTGCGGAAAACATTCAGTACTTC CASSLLGTAENIQYF
TRBJ2-1 TRBV12-3/TRBV12-4 NA TRBD2 TGTGCCAGCAGTTTTTTCGGGAGGGAGCGTGAGCAGTTCTTC CASSFFGREREQFF
TRBJ2-1 TRBV7-3 many NA TGTGCCAGCAGCGCGGGGACCAGCGGTGATGAGCAGTTCTTC CASSAGTSGDEQFF
TRBJ1-1 TRBV2 many NA TGTGCCAGCAGTGAGAGGACAGCTCGCATGAACACTGAAGCTTTCTTT CASSERTARMNTEAFF
TRBJ2-5 TRBV5-1 NA TRBD1 TGCGCCAGCAGCTTGGATGACAGGGGTCAAGAGACCCAGTACTTC CASSLDDRGQETQYF
TRBJ1-1 TRBV7-6 few NA TGTGCCAGCAGCTTAGGTGGGGGGGCGAACACTGAAGCTTTCTTT CASSLGGGANTEAFF
TRBJ1-1 TRBV6-1 many NA TGTGCCAGCAGGGAAATTAGGACTGAAGCTTTCTTT CASREIRTEAFF
TRBJ1-1 TRBV6-1 many TRBD1 TGTGCCAGCCGATTTTCCCAGGGGGGTGAAGCTTTCTTT CASRFSQGGEAFF
TRBJ2-7 TRBV5-1 NA NA TGCGCCAGCAGCTTAGGAGCCCAATACGAGCAGTACTTC CASSLGAQYEQYF
TRBJ2-7 TRBV20-1 NA NA TGCAGTGCGCGGGGGCTACCACCGGGCGAGCAGTACTTC CSARGLPPGEQYF